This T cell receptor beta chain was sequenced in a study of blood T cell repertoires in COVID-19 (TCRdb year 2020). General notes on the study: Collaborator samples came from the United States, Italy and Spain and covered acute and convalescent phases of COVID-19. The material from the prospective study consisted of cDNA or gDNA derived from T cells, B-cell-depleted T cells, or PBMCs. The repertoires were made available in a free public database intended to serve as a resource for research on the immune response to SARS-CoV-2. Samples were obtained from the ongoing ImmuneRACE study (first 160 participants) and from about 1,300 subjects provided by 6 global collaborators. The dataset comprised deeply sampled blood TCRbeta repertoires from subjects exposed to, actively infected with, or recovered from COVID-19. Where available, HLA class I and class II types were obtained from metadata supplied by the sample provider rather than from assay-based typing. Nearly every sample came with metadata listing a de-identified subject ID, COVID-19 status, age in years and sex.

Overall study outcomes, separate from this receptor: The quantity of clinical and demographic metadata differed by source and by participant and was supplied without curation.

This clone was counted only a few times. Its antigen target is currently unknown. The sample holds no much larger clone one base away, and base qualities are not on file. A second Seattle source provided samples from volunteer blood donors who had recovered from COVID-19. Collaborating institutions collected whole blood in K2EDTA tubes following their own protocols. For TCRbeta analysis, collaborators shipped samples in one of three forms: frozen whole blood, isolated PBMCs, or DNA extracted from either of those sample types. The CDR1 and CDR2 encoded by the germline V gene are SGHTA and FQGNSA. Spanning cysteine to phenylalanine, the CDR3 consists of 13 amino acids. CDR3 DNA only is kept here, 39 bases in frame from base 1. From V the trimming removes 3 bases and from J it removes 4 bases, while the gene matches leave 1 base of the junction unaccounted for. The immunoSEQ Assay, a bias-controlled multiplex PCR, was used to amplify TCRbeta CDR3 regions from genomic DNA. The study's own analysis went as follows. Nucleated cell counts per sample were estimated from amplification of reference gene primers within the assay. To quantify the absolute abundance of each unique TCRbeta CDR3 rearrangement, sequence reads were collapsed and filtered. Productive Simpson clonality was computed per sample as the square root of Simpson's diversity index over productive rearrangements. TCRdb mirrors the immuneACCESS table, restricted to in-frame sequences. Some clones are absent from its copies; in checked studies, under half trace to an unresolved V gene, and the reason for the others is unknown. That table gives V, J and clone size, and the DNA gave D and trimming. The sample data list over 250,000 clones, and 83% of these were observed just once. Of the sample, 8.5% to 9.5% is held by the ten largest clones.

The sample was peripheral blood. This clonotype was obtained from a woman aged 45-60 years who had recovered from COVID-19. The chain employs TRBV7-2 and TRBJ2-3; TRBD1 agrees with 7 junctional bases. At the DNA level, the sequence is TGTGCCAGCAGCTTGACAGGGCCAGATACGCAGTATTTT. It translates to CASSLTGPDTQYF.